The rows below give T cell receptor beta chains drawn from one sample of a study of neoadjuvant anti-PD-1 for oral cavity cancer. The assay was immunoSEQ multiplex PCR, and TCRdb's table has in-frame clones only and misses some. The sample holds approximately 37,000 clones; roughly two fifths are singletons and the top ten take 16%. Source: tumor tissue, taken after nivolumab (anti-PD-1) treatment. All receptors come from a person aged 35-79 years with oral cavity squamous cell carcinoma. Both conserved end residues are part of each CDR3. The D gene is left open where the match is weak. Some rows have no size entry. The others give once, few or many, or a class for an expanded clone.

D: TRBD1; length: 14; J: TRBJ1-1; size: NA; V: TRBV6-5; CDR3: CASSFQDRGTEAFF; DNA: TGTGCCAGCAGTTTCCAGGACAGGGGCACTGAAGCTTTCTTT
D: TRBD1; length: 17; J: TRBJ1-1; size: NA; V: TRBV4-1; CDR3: CASSQGQGARANTEAFF; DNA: TGCGCCAGCAGCCAAGGTCAGGGGGCGAGGGCGAACACTGAAGCTTTCTTT
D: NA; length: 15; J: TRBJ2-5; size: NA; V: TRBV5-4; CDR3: CASSLDLDSQETQYF; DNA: TGTGCCAGCAGCTTGGACCTGGACAGTCAAGAGACCCAGTACTTC
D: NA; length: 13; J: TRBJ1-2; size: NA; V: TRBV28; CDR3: CASSSRNNYGYTF; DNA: TGTGCCAGCAGTTCCAGGAATAACTATGGCTACACCTTC
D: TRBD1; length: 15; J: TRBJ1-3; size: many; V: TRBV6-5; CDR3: CASSQQGGIGNTIYF; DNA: TGTGCCAGCAGTCAACAGGGGGGGATTGGAAACACCATATATTTT
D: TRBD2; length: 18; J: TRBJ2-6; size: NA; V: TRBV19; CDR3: CASRPGLAGYSGANVLTF; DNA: TGTGCCAGTAGGCCGGGACTAGCGGGGTACTCTGGGGCCAACGTCCTGACTTTC
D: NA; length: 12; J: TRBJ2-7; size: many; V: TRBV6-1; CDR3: CASSELGGEQYF; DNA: TGTGCCAGCAGTGAATTGGGCGGCGAGCAGTACTTC
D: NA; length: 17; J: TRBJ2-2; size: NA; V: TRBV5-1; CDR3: CASSFSPFGQFTGELFF; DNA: TGCGCCAGCAGCTTTAGCCCTTTCGGACAGTTCACCGGGGAGCTGTTTTTT
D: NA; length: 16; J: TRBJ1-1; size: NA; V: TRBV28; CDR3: CASSLFRAVTNTEAFF; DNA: TGTGCCAGCAGTTTATTCAGGGCAGTTACGAACACTGAAGCTTTCTTT
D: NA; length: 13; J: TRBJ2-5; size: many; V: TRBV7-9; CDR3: CASSLGLAETQYF; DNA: TGTGCCAGCAGCTTAGGTCTAGCCGAGACCCAGTACTTC
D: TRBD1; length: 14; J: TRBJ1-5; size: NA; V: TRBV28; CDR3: CASTLGQGLQPQHF; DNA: TGTGCCAGCACCCTGGGACAGGGTCTACAGCCCCAGCATTTT
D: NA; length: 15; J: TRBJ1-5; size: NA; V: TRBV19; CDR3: CASRALRDGNQPQHF; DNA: TGTGCCAGTAGAGCACTAAGGGATGGAAATCAGCCCCAGCATTTT
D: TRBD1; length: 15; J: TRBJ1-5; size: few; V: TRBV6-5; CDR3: CASSYSARGLEPQHF; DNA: TGTGCCAGCAGTTACTCGGCCAGGGGGCTCGAGCCCCAGCATTTT
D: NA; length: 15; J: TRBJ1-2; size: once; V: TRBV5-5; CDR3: CASSLSTGTNYGYTF; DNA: TGTGCCAGCAGCCTATCGACAGGAACTAACTATGGCTACACCTTC
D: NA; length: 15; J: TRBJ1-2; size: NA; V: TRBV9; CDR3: CASSAGQRIPYGYTF; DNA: TGTGCCAGCAGCGCAGGACAGCGCATACCCTATGGCTACACCTTC
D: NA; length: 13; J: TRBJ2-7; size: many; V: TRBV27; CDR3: CASSPYSGYEQYF; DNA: TGTGCCAGCAGCCCTTACTCCGGCTACGAGCAGTACTTC
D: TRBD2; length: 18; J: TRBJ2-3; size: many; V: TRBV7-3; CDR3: CASSLDSTSGRKADTQYF; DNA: TGTGCCAGCAGCTTAGATTCGACTAGCGGGAGGAAGGCAGATACGCAGTATTTT
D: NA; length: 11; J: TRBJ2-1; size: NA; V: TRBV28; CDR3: CASSPRVEQFF; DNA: TGTGCCAGCAGTCCTAGGGTGGAGCAGTTCTTC
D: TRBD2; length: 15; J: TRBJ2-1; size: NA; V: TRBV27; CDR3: CASSLFAGGYNEQFF; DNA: TGTGCCAGCAGTTTATTCGCGGGGGGGTACAATGAGCAGTTCTTC
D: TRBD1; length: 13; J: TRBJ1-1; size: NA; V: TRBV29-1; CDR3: CSVPGQVNTEAFF; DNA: TGCAGCGTCCCGGGACAGGTGAACACTGAAGCTTTCTTT
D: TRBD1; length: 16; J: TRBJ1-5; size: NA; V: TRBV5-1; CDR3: CASSPDPGTGVQPQHF; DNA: TGCGCCAGCAGCCCCGACCCCGGGACAGGGGTTCAGCCCCAGCATTTT
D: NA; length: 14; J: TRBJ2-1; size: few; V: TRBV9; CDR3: CASSAPSRSNEQFF; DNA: TGTGCCAGCAGCGCCCCTTCTAGAAGCAATGAGCAGTTCTTC
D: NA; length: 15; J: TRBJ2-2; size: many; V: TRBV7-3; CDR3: CASRPGTTNTGELFF; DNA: TGTGCCAGCAGACCCGGGACAACGAACACCGGGGAGCTGTTTTTT
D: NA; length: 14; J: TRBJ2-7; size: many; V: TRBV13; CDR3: CASSPIGSSYEQYF; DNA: TGTGCCAGCAGCCCGATAGGGAGTTCCTACGAGCAGTACTTC
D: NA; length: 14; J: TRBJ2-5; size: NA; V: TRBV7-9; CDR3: CASSLAQGRETQYF; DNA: TGTGCCAGCAGCTTAGCCCAAGGGAGAGAGACCCAGTACTTC
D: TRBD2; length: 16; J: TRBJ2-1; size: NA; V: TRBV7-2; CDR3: CASSSLTSTEGNEQFF; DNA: TGTGCCAGCAGCTCCCTGACTAGCACGGAGGGCAATGAGCAGTTCTTC
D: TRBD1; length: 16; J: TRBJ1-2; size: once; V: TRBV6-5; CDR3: CASSYSQGTGGHGYTF; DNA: TGTGCCAGCAGTTACTCACAAGGGACAGGGGGCCATGGCTACACCTTC
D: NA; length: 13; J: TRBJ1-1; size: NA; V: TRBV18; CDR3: CATWSTMNTEAFF; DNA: TGTGCCACTTGGTCGACTATGAACACTGAAGCTTTCTTT
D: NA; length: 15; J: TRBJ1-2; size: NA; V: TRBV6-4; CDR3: CASRTRASRGYGYTF; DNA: TGTGCCAGCAGAACCCGGGCCTCCCGGGGCTATGGCTACACCTTC
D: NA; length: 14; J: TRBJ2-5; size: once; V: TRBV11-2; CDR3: CASSLDSSIETQYF; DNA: TGTGCCAGCAGCTTAGACTCTAGCATTGAGACCCAGTACTTC
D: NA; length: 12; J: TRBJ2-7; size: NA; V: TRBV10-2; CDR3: CASMDIFFEQYF; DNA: TGCGCCAGCATGGACATATTCTTCGAGCAGTACTTC
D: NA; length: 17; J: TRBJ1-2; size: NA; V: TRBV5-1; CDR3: CASSFLGPTQLSYGYTF; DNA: TGCGCCAGCAGCTTTTTAGGACCAACTCAACTTTCCTATGGCTACACCTTC
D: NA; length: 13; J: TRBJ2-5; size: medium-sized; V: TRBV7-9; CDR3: CASSLESRETQYF; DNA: TGTGCCAGCAGCTTAGAGAGCCGGGAGACCCAGTACTTC
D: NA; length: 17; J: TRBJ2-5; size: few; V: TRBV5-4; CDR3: CASSLGGAGTYQETQYF; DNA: TGTGCCAGCAGCTTGGGGGGGGCCGGAACATACCAAGAGACCCAGTACTTC
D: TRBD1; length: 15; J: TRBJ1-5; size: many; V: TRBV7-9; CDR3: CASSLEAGGNQPQHF; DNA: TGTGCCAGCAGCTTAGAGGCAGGGGGGAATCAGCCCCAGCATTTT
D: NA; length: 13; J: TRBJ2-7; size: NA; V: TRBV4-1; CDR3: CASSRAFRLEQYF; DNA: TGCGCCAGCAGCCGAGCCTTTCGGCTAGAGCAGTACTTC
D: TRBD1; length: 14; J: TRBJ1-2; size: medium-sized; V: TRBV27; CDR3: CASSATGTAYGYTF; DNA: TGTGCCAGCAGTGCCACCGGGACAGCCTATGGCTACACCTTC
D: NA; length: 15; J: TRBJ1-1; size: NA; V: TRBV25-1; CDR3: CASSEWGRRDTEAFF; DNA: TGTGCCAGCAGTGAATGGGGACGGAGAGACACTGAAGCTTTCTTT
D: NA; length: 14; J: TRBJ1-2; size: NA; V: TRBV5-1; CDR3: CASSEGGFGYGYTF; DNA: TGCGCCAGCAGCGAAGGGGGGTTTGGTTATGGCTACACCTTC
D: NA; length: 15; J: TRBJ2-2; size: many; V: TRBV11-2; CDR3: CASSLAAYSLGELFF; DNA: TGTGCCAGCAGCTTAGCTGCCTATTCGTTGGGGGAGCTGTTTTTT
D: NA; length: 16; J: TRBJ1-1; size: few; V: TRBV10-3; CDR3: CAISTPHRAMNTEAFF; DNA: TGTGCCATCAGCACTCCTCACAGGGCAATGAACACTGAAGCTTTCTTT
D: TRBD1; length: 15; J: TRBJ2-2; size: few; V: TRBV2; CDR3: CATTGQGLYTGELFF; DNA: TGTGCCACGACCGGACAGGGATTGTACACCGGGGAGCTGTTTTTT
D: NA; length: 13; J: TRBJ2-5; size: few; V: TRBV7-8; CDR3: CASSLATQETQYF; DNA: TGTGCCAGCAGCTTAGCGACCCAAGAGACCCAGTACTTC
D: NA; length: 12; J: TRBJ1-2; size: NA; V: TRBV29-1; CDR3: CSVEQGTYGYTF; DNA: TGCAGCGTTGAGCAGGGGACCTATGGCTACACCTTC
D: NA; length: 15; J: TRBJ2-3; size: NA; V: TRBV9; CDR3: CASSFRPLSTDTQYF; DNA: TGTGCCAGCAGCTTTAGGCCCCTTTCCACAGATACGCAGTATTTT
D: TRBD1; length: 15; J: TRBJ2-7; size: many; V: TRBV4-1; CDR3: CASSSGDRGSYEQYF; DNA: TGCGCCAGCAGCTCCGGGGACAGGGGCTCCTACGAGCAGTACTTC
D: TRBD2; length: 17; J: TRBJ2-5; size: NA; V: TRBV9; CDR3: CASSVGRGGPLGETQYF; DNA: TGTGCCAGCAGCGTAGGCCGGGGGGGCCCCTTAGGGGAGACCCAGTACTTC
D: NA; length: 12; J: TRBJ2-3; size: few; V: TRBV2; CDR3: CASSGEADTQYF; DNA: TGTGCCAGCAGTGGGGAAGCAGATACGCAGTATTTT
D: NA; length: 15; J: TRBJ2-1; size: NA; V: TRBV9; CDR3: CASSVQAEPYNEQFF; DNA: TGTGCCAGCAGCGTACAAGCGGAACCCTACAATGAGCAGTTCTTC
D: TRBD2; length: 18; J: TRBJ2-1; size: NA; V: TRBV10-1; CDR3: CASSGGPLGGRTYNEQFF; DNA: TGCGCCAGCTCTGGGGGACCTCTCGGCGGGAGGACCTACAATGAGCAGTTCTTC
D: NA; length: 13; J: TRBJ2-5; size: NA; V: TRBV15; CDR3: CATSSDRRETQYF; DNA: TGTGCCACCAGCAGCGACAGGAGAGAGACCCAGTACTTC
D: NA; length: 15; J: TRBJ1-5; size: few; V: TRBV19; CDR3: CASSRREGGNQPQHF; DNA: TGTGCCAGTAGTAGGAGGGAAGGGGGCAATCAGCCCCAGCATTTT
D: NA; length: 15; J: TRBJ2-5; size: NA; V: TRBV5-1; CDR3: CASSPGPSGGETQYF; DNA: TGCGCCAGCAGCCCAGGACCCTCCGGGGGTGAGACCCAGTACTTC
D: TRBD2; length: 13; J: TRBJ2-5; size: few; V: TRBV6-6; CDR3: CASSGLSGGTQYF; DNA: TGTGCCAGCAGTGGACTGTCGGGGGGAACCCAGTACTTC